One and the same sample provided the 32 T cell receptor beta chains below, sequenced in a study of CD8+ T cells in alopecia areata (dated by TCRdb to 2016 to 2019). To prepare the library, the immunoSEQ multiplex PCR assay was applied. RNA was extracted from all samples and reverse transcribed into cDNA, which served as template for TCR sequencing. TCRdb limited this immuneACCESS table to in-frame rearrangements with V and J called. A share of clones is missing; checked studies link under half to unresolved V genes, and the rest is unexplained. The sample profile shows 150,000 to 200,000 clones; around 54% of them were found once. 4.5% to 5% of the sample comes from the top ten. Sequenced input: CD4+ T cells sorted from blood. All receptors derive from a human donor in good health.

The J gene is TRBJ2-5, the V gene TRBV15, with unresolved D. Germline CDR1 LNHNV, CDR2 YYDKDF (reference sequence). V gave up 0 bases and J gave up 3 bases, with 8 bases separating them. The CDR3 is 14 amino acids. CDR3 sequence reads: CATSRDSMEETQYF. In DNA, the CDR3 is TGTGCCACCAGCAGAGATTCAATGGAAGAGACCCAGTACTTC.

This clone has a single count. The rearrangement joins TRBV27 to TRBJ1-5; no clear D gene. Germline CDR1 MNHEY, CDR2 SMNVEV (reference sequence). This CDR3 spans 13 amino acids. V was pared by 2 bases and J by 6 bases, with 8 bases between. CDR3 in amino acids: CASSLNRVQPQHF. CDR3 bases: TGTGCCAGCAGTTTAAATCGGGTTCAGCCCCAGCATTTT.

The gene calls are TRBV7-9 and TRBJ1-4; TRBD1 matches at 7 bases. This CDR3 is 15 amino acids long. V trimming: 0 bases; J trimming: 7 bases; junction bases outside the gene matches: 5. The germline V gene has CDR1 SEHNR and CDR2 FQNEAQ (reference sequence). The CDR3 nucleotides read TGTGCCAGCAGCTTAGCAGGGGGCCAAGGTGAAAAACTGTTTTTT. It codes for CASSLAGGQGEKLFF.

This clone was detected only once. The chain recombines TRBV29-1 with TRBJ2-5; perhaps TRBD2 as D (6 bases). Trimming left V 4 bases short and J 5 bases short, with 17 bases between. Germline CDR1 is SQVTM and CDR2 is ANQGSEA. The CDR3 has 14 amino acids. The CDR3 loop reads CSVAPAGRLETQYF. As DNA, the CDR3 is TGCAGCGTTGCTCCGGCGGGAAGGCTGGAGACCCAGTACTTC. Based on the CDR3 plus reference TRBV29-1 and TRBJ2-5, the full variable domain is SAVISQKPSRDICQRGTSLTIQCQVDSQVTMMFWYRQQPGQSLTLIATANQGSEATYESGFVIDKFPISRPNLTFSTLTVSNMSPEDSSIYLCSVAPAGRLETQYFGPGTRLLVL.

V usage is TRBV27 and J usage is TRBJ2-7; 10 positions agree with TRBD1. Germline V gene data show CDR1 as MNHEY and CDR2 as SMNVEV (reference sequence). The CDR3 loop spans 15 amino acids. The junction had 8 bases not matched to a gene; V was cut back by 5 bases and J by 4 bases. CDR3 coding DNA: TGTGCCAGCAGTCCAATTACGGACAGGGGGTACGAGCAGTACTTC. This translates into CASSPITDRGYEQYF.

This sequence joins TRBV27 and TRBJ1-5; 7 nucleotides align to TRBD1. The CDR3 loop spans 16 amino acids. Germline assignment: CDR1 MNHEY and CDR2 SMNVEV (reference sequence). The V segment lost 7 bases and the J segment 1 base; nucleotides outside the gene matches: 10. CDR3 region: CASTREGAGSNQPQHF. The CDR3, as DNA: TGTGCCAGCACCCGGGAGGGGGCGGGAAGCAATCAGCCCCAGCATTTT.

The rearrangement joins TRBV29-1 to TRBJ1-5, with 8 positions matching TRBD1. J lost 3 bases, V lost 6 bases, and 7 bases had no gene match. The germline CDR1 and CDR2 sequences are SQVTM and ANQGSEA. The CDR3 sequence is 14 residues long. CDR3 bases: TGCAGCGTAGCTACGGACAGGGTCAATCAGCCCCAGCATTTT. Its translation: CSVATDRVNQPQHF.

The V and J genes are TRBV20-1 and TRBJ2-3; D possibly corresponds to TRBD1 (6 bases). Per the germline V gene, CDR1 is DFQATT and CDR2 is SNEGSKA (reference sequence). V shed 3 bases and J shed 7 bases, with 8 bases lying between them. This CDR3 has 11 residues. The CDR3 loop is CSARGAYTQYF. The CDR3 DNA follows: TGCAGTGCTAGGGGGGCATATACGCAGTATTTT.

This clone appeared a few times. For the CDR3, the DNA is TGTGCCAGCAGCGGCCGTGGTGGCTACACCTTC. Protein product: CASSGRGGYTF. The chain uses TRBV9 and TRBJ1-2; D remains unclear. Germline CDR1 reads SGDLS; CDR2 reads YYNGEE. The CDR3 loop spans 11 amino acids. The ends were cut back, 3 bases at V and 7 bases at J, with 7 bases in the middle. Filled out from reference TRBV9 and TRBJ1-2, the complete variable domain reads DSGVTQTPKHLITATGQRVTLRCSPRSGDLSVYWYQQSLDQGLQFLIQYYNGEERAKGNILERFSAQQFPDLHSELNLSSLELGDSALYFCASSGRGGYTFGSGTRLTVV.

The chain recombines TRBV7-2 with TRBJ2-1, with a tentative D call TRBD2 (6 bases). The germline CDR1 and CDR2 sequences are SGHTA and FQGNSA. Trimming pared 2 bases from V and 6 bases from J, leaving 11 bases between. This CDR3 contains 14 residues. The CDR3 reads CASSLTAGSNEQFF. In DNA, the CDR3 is TGTGCCAGCAGCTTAACAGCGGGTAGCAATGAGCAGTTCTTC.

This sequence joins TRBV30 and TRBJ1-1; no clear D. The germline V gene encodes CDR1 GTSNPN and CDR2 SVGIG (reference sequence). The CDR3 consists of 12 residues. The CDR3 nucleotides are TGTGCTTTGGAGTGGCCGAACACTGAAGCTTTCTTT. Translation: CALEWPNTEAFF.

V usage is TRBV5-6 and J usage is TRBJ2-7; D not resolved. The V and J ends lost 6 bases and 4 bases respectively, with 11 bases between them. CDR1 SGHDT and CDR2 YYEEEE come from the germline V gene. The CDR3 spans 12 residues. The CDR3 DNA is TGTGCCAGCACTAGGGCCAGATACGAGCAGTACTTC. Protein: CASTRARYEQYF.

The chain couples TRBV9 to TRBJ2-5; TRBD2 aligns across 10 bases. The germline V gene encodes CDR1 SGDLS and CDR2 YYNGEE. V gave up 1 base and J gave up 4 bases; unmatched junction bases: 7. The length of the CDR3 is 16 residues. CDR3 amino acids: CASSVMASGSTETQYF. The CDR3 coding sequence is TGTGCCAGCAGCGTAATGGCTAGCGGGAGTACAGAGACCCAGTACTTC.

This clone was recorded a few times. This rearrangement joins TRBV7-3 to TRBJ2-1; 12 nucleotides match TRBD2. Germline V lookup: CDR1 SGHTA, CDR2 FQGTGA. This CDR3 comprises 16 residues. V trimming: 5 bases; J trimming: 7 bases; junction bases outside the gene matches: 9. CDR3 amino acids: CASSPRLAGVLNEQFF. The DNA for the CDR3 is TGTGCCAGCAGCCCCCGACTAGCGGGAGTTCTGAATGAGCAGTTCTTC.

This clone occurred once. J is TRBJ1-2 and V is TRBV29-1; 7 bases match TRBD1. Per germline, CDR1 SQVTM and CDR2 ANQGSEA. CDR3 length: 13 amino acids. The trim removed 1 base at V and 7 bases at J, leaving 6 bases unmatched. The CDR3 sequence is CSVEGRGVSGYTF. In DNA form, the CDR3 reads TGCAGCGTTGAAGGCAGGGGGGTTTCTGGCTACACCTTC.

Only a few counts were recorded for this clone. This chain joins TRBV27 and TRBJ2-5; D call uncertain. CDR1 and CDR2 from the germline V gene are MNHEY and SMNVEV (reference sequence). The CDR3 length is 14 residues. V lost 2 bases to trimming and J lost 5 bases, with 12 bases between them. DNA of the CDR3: TGTGCCAGCAGTTTAACCCAAGTCGGGGAGACCCAGTACTTC. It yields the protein CASSLTQVGETQYF.

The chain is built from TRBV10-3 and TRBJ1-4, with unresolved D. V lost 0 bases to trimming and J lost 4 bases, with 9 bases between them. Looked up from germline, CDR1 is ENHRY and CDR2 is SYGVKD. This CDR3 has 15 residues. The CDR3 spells CAISESDEGNEKLFF. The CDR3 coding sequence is TGTGCCATCAGTGAGTCGGACGAGGGTAATGAAAAACTGTTTTTT.

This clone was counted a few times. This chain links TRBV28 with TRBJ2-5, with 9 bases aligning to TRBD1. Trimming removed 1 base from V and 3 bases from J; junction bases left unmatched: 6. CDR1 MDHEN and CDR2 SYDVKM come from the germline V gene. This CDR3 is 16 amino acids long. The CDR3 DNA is TGTGCCAGCAGTTTATTCGGGGACAGGGCGGAAGAGACCCAGTACTTC. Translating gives CASSLFGDRAEETQYF.

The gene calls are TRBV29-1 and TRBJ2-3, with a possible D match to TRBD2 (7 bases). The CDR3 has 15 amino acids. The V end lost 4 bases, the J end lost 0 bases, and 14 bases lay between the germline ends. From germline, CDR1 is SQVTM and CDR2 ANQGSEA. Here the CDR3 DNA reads TGCAGCGTTGGGAATCGGGGGGCAAGCACAGATACGCAGTATTTT. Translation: CSVGNRGASTDTQYF.

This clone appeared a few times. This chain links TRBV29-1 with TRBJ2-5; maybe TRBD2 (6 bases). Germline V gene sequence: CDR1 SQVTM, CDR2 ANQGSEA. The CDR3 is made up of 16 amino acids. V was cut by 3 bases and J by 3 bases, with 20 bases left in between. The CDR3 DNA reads TGCAGCGTTGATGGGATTGGTAGCGGAGCTGAAGAGACCCAGTACTTC. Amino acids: CSVDGIGSGAEETQYF. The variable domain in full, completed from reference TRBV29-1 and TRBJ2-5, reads SAVISQKPSRDICQRGTSLTIQCQVDSQVTMMFWYRQQPGQSLTLIATANQGSEATYESGFVIDKFPISRPNLTFSTLTVSNMSPEDSSIYLCSVDGIGSGAEETQYFGPGTRLLVL.

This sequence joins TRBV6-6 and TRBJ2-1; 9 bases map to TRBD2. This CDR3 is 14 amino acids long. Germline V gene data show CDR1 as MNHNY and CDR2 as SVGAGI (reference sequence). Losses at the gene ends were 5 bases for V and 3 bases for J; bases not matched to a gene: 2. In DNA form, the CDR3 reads TGTGCCAGCAGTGAGACTAGCGGCTACAATGAGCAGTTCTTC. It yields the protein CASSETSGYNEQFF.

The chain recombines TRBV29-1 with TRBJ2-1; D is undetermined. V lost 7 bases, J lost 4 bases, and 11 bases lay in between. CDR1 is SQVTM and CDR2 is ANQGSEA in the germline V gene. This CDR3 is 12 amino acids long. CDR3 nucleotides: TGCAGCGCGAGTGGGATTTACAATGAGCAGTTCTTC. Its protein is CSASGIYNEQFF.

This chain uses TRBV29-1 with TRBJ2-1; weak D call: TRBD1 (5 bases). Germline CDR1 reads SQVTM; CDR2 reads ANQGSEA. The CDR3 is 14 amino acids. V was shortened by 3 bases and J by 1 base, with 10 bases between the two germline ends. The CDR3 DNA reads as TGCAGCGTTGACGTGGGGCCATCCTACAATGAGCAGTTCTTC. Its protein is CSVDVGPSYNEQFF.

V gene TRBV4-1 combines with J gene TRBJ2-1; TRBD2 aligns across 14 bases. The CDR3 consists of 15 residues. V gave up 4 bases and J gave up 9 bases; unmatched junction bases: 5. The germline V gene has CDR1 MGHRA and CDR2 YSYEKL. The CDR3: CASSLGLAGVFEQFF. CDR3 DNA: TGCGCCAGCAGCCTGGGACTAGCGGGAGTTTTTGAGCAGTTCTTC.

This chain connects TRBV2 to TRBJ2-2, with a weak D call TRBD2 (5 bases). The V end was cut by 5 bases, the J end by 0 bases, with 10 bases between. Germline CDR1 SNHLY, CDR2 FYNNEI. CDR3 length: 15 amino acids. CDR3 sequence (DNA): TGTGCCAGCAGTCCACGGACTCCGAACACCGGGGAGCTGTTTTTT. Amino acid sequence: CASSPRTPNTGELFF.

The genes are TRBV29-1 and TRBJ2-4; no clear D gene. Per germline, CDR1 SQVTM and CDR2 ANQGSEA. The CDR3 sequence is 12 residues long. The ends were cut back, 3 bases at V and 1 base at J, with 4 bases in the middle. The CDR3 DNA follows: TGCAGCGTTGAGCCCGCCAAAAACATTCAGTACTTC. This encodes CSVEPAKNIQYF. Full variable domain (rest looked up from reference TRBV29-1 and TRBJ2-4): SAVISQKPSRDICQRGTSLTIQCQVDSQVTMMFWYRQQPGQSLTLIATANQGSEATYESGFVIDKFPISRPNLTFSTLTVSNMSPEDSSIYLCSVEPAKNIQYFGAGTRLSVL.

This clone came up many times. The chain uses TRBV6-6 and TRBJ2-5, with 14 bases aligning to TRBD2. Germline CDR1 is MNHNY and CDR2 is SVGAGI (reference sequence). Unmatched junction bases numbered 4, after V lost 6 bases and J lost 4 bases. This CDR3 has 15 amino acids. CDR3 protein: CASSRGTSGRETQYF. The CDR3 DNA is TGTGCCAGCAGCCGGGGGACTAGCGGGAGAGAGACCCAGTACTTC.

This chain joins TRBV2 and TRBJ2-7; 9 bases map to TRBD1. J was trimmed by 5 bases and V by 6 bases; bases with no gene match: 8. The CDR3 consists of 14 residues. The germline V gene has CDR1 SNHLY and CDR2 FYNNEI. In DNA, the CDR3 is TGTGCCAGCAGGGCCGGGACAGGGAGGAACGAGCAGTACTTC. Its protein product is CASRAGTGRNEQYF.

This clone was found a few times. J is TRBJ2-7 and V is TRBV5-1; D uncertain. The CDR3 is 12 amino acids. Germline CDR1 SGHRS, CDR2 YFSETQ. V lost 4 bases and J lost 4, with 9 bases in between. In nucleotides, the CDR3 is TGCGCCAGCAGCCTCCTGCATTACGAGCAGTACTTC. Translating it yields CASSLLHYEQYF.

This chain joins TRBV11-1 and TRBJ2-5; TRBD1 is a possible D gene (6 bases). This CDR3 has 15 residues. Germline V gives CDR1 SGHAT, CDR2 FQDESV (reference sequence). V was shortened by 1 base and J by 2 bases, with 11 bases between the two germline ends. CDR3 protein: CASSLEGTKQETQYF. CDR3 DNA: TGTGCCAGCAGCTTAGAAGGGACAAAGCAAGAGACCCAGTACTTC.

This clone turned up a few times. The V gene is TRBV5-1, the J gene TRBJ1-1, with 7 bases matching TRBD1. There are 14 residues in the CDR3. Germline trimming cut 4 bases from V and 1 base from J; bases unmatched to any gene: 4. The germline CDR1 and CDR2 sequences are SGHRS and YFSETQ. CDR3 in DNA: TGCGCCAGCAGCGGGGGACAGCCGAACACTGAAGCTTTCTTT. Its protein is CASSGGQPNTEAFF.

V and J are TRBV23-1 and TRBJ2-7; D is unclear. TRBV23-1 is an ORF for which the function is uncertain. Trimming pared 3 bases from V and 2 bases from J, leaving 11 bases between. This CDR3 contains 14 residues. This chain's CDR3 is CASSHRHVTYEQYF. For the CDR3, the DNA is TGCGCCAGCAGTCACCGACACGTGACCTACGAGCAGTACTTC.